Listed here are 23 T cell receptor beta chains from one sample, sequenced in a study of OX40 agonist ivuxolimab in advanced cancers. Assay used: immunoSEQ multiplex PCR; TCRdb lists only in-frame clones, some missing. The sample has 60,000 or so clones; about 86% are singletons. The source material was CD4+ or CD8+ T cells sorted from blood, sampled in a trial of the OX40 agonist ivuxolimab. These receptors were collected from an adult with an advanced solid tumor such as melanoma, head and neck, liver or kidney cancer.

CDR3 DNA sequence: TGTGCCAGTAGGGGTCTTGGGGCAGCAAAACTGTTTTTT. It specifies CASRGLGAAKLFF. The rearrangement links TRBV19 to TRBJ1-4, with D possibly being TRBD1 (5 bases). This CDR3 has 13 amino acids. Germline V gives CDR1 LNHDA, CDR2 SQIVND (reference sequence). Trimming left V 6 bases short and J 10 bases short, with 15 bases between.

This chain joins TRBV6-1 and TRBJ2-1; no firm D call. This CDR3 comprises 13 residues. The germline CDR1 and CDR2 sequences are MNHNS and SASEGT. V was trimmed by 0 bases and J by 9 bases, leaving 9 bases between them. The DNA of the CDR3 is TGTGCCAGCAGTGAAGCAAAGAAGGGTGAGCAGTTCTTC. Protein: CASSEAKKGEQFF.

The genes are TRBV9 and TRBJ1-2, with D possibly being TRBD1 (6 bases). Germline V gene sequence: CDR1 SGDLS, CDR2 YYNGEE. The CDR3 extends over 15 amino acids. The germline V and J ends were trimmed by 4 bases and 8 bases, with 21 bases remaining between them. Here the CDR3 reads CASSPQGSLGEGYTF. The CDR3 DNA follows: TGTGCCAGCAGCCCCCAGGGGAGCCTTGGAGAAGGCTACACCTTC.

The chain combines TRBV4-1 with TRBJ2-3; possibly TRBD2 for D (6 bases). The V gene lost 0 bases and the J gene lost 6 bases, with 16 bases spanning the gap. There are 16 residues in the CDR3. The germline gives CDR1 MGHRA, CDR2 YSYEKL. CDR3 DNA sequence: TGCGCCAGCAGCCAAGATTTAGCGGCGGAAGTGGATACGCAGTATTTT. Its translation is CASSQDLAAEVDTQYF.

The genes are TRBV10-3 and TRBJ2-6; TRBD1 aligns across 9 bases. This CDR3 is 20 amino acids long. Germline V gene lookup returns CDR1 ENHRY and CDR2 SYGVKD. With V trimmed by 8 bases and J by 1 base, 18 bases remained unmatched. CDR3 loop: CAIRTDVETGGGSGANVLTF. CDR3 DNA: TGTGCCATCCGGACCGACGTTGAGACAGGGGGTGGGTCTGGGGCCAACGTCCTGACTTTC.

The chain is built from TRBV4-1 and TRBJ2-5; 10 bases match TRBD2. The CDR3 is 20 amino acids. V lost 0 bases, J lost 7 bases, and 20 bases stayed unmatched. In germline, CDR1 is MGHRA, CDR2 YSYEKL. CDR3 coding DNA: TGCGCCAGCAGCCAAGATGGTGGGCTAGCGGGGGCCCGCGGTGGGGGGACCCAGTACTTC. It is translated as CASSQDGGLAGARGGGTQYF.

J is TRBJ1-1 and V is TRBV7-9; D is uncertain. Trimming removed 5 bases from V and 8 bases from J, with 0 bases in between. CDR3 length equals 8 residues. Germline V lookup: CDR1 SEHNR, CDR2 FQNEAQ (reference sequence). CDR3 sequence: CASSEAFF. DNA for the CDR3: TGTGCCAGCAGCGAAGCTTTCTTT.

The V call is TRBV11-3, the J call TRBJ2-2; 10 bases match TRBD1. The germline gives CDR1 SGHNT, CDR2 YENEEA. The length of the CDR3 is 13 residues. With 8 bases clipped from V and 4 bases from J, the junction kept 1 base outside the gene matches. The CDR3 here is CASGTGVTGELFF. In DNA, the CDR3 is TGTGCCAGCGGGACAGGGGTCACCGGGGAGCTGTTTTTT. Full variable domain (remainder filled in from reference TRBV11-3 and TRBJ2-2): EAGVVQSPRYKIIEKKQPVAFWCNPISGHNTLYWYLQNLGQGPELLIRYENEEAVDDSQLPKDRFSAERLKGVDSTLKIQPAELGDSAVYLCASGTGVTGELFFGEGSRLTVL.

The rearrangement uses TRBV5-8 and TRBJ1-1; D call uncertain. Trimming stripped 4 bases from V and 4 bases from J, with 8 bases between. The CDR3 has 12 residues. The germline CDR1 and CDR2 sequences are SGHTS and YDEGEE. For the CDR3, the DNA is TGTGCCAGCAGCCTTCAGCTCACTGAAGCTTTCTTT. This translates into CASSLQLTEAFF.

The chain carries TRBV19 and TRBJ1-1; the match to TRBD1 covers 7 bases. The CDR3 consists of 13 residues. Trimming at V came to 7 bases and at J to 1 base, leaving 3 bases not matched to a gene. Germline V gene lookup returns CDR1 LNHDA and CDR2 SQIVND (reference sequence). The CDR3 protein is CASTDRANTEAFF. CDR3 nucleotide sequence: TGTGCCAGTACAGACAGGGCGAACACTGAAGCTTTCTTT.

This sequence joins TRBV7-6 and TRBJ2-3; D is possibly TRBD2 (7 bases). From germline, CDR1 is SGHVS and CDR2 FNYEAQ. The V and J ends lost 5 bases and 2 bases respectively, with 17 bases between them. This CDR3 has 16 amino acids. CDR3 sequence (DNA): TGTGCCAGCAGCCCTCTTTTGGGGGGGGCCACAGATACGCAGTATTTT. Translating it yields CASSPLLGGATDTQYF.

This rearrangement joins TRBV5-1 to TRBJ1-1; D perhaps matches TRBD1 (5 bases). This CDR3 region has 15 residues. Trimming removed 4 bases at V and 1 base at J, with 14 bases between. Germline CDR1 SGHRS, CDR2 YFSETQ. The CDR3 loop reads CASSRSGDQNTEAFF. The CDR3 bases are TGCGCCAGCAGCCGTTCCGGGGACCAGAACACTGAAGCTTTCTTT.

V usage is TRBV5-4 and J usage is TRBJ2-5, with 8 positions matching TRBD2. Germline V gene sequence: CDR1 SGHNT, CDR2 YYREEE (reference sequence). V trimming: 4 bases; J trimming: 4 bases; junction bases outside the gene matches: 15. The CDR3 has 17 amino acids. As DNA, the CDR3 is TGTGCCAGCAGCATCACTCCTGAGACGGGAGGGGGAGAGACCCAGTACTTC. Translation: CASSITPETGGGETQYF.

This chain uses TRBV2 with TRBJ2-3, with a weak D call TRBD2 (5 bases). Between the trimmed V and J ends, which lost 6 bases and 0 bases, there was a span of 16 bases. CDR3 length: 16 amino acids. Germline CDR1 and CDR2: SNHLY and FYNNEI. DNA for the CDR3: TGTGCCAGCAGCTCGCGAGTGCGGGCCAGCACAGATACGCAGTATTTT. Its translation is CASSSRVRASTDTQYF.

The chain combines TRBV6-6 with TRBJ2-7, with D unclear. The germline V and J ends were trimmed by 6 bases and 2 bases, with 14 bases remaining between them. The CDR3 sequence is 14 residues long. CDR1 and CDR2 (germline): MNHNY, SVGAGI (reference sequence). CDR3 loop: CASRRTRTTYEQYF. As DNA, the CDR3 is TGTGCCAGCAGGCGAACCCGTACAACCTACGAGCAGTACTTC.

CDR3 coding DNA: TGCGCCAGCAGCTCGGGGACAGGGGCCATAGGGGATGCTTTCTTT. Its protein product is CASSSGTGAIGDAFF. The chain couples TRBV5-1 to TRBJ1-1; 10 bases are a match to TRBD1. This CDR3 spans 15 amino acids. After removal of 3 bases from V and 11 bases from J, the junction contained 13 bases not matched to a gene. CDR1 and CDR2 (germline): SGHRS, YFSETQ.

This clone was detected only once. J is TRBJ1-2 and V is TRBV19; a weak D match, TRBD1 (6 bases). Trimming stripped 3 bases from V and 2 bases from J, with 10 bases between. CDR1 and CDR2 from the germline V gene are LNHDA and SQIVND (reference sequence). CDR3 size: 14 residues. This CDR3 is CASSMNRENYGYTF. DNA of the CDR3: TGTGCCAGTAGTATGAACAGGGAGAACTATGGCTACACCTTC.

This chain joins TRBV7-2 and TRBJ2-1; D might be TRBD1 (5 bases). Trimming left V 5 bases short and J 7 bases short, with 21 bases between. CDR3 length: 16 residues. Germline CDR1 SGHTA, CDR2 FQGNSA. The CDR3: CASSTQTRTGRNEQFF. As DNA, the CDR3 is TGTGCCAGCAGCACCCAGACTCGCACAGGTAGAAATGAGCAGTTCTTC.

This clone showed up just a few times. The chain has TRBV6-5 and TRBJ1-1; TRBD1 agrees at 9 bases. CDR1 is MNHEY and CDR2 is SVGAGI in the germline V gene. J lost 5 bases, V lost 6 bases, and 4 bases had no gene match. The CDR3 extends over 13 amino acids. The DNA of the CDR3 is TGTGCCAGCAGGGGGACAGGGCTAACTGAAGCTTTCTTT. Protein: CASRGTGLTEAFF.

The rearrangement joins TRBV28 to TRBJ1-1; unclear D gene. Germline assignment: CDR1 MDHEN and CDR2 SYDVKM. The CDR3 sequence is 12 residues long. V lost 5 bases and J lost 4, with 8 bases in between. The CDR3 protein is CASSQIVTEAFF. The CDR3 bases are TGTGCCAGCAGTCAAATCGTCACTGAAGCTTTCTTT.

The chain has TRBV29-1 and TRBJ2-2, with 7 bases identical to TRBD1. In germline, CDR1 is SQVTM, CDR2 ANQGSEA. The CDR3 has 12 residues. The junction had 9 bases not matched to a gene; V was cut back by 6 bases and J by 11 bases. The CDR3 loop reads CSVSITGAELFF. The CDR3 nucleotides are TGCAGCGTCTCTATAACAGGGGCAGAGCTGTTTTTT.

V gene TRBV7-2 combines with J gene TRBJ1-4; TRBD1 matches 8 bases. The CDR3 consists of 16 residues. CDR1 SGHTA and CDR2 FQGNSA come from the germline V gene. The junction had 6 bases not matched to a gene; V was cut back by 4 bases and J by 2 bases. Written as DNA, the CDR3 is TGTGCCAGCAGCTCAGGGGGCGCATCTACTAATGAAAAACTGTTTTTT. The encoded protein is CASSSGGASTNEKLFF.

The rearrangement links TRBV28 to TRBJ2-3; D unclear. CDR3 length equals 11 residues. The V and J ends lost 6 bases and 1 base respectively, with 2 bases between them. The V gene's germline CDR1 is MDHEN and CDR2 SYDVKM. The CDR3 loop reads CASRRTDTQYF. DNA of the CDR3: TGTGCCAGCAGGCGCACAGATACGCAGTATTTT.